These 8 T cell receptor beta chains share one sample of origin, sequenced in a study of somatic mutations in cytotoxic T cells in rheumatoid arthritis. TCRdb's table, derived via immunoSEQ multiplex PCR, lists solely in-frame clones and lacks some. The table shows thousands of clones, with 70% occurring only once. Sample: CD8+ T cells sorted from blood. These TCRs come from a man aged 35-49 years in good health.

The gene calls are TRBV27 and TRBJ2-1; D may be TRBD2 (6 bases). The CDR3 runs to 14 residues. The V gene's germline CDR1 is MNHEY and CDR2 SMNVEV (reference sequence). The germline V and J ends were trimmed by 8 bases and 2 bases, with 13 bases remaining between them. This chain's CDR3 is CASASAGTYNEQFF. For the CDR3, the DNA is TGTGCCAGCGCGTCCGCGGGAACCTACAATGAGCAGTTCTTC.

The J gene is TRBJ2-4, the V gene TRBV5-6; 7 bases fit TRBD1. The CDR3 totals 16 residues. Per the germline V gene, CDR1 is SGHDT and CDR2 is YYEEEE. J was trimmed by 2 bases and V by 2 bases; bases with no gene match: 7. The CDR3 spells CASSFFGTEPKNIQYF. As DNA, the CDR3 is TGTGCCAGCAGCTTTTTTGGGACAGAGCCCAAAAACATTCAGTACTTC.

This clone turned up a few times. Only one base separates this from a far larger clonotype, so it likely reflects a read error. This sample includes further DNA sequences coding for the same CDR3. This chain uses TRBV4-1 with TRBJ2-3; TRBD2 agrees at 8 bases. Germline CDR1 is MGHRA and CDR2 is YSYEKL. Trimming took 1 base from V and 1 from J; bases not matched to a gene: 4. The CDR3 runs 16 residues. The CDR3 protein is CASSQAAGARTDTQYF. The CDR3 DNA sequence: TGCGCCAGCAGCCAAGCAGCGGGAGCCCGCACAGATACGCAGTATTTT.

The chain is built from TRBV7-9 and TRBJ1-5, with D possibly TRBD1 on 6 matching bases. V was cut by 3 bases and J by 7 bases, with 7 bases left in between. Germline CDR1 and CDR2: SEHNR and FQNEAQ (reference sequence). CDR3 length: 12 residues. The CDR3 region has the DNA TGTGCCAGCAGCTTTCAGGGGCAGCCCCAGCATTTT. Protein sequence: CASSFQGQPQHF.

The rearrangement joins TRBV6-5 to TRBJ1-5; D remains ambiguous. The V end lost 0 bases, the J end lost 6 bases, and 6 bases lay between the germline ends. The CDR3 runs to 13 residues. CDR1 and CDR2 (germline): MNHEY, SVGAGI. The CDR3 sequence is CASSYSRGQPQHF. The CDR3, as DNA: TGTGCCAGCAGTTACTCCCGGGGTCAGCCCCAGCATTTT.

This clone appeared a single time. This chain connects TRBV16 to TRBJ2-7, with D perhaps TRBD2 (6 bases). Germline V gene lookup returns CDR1 KGHSY and CDR2 FQNENV. CDR3 length equals 15 residues. Trimming left V 3 bases short and J 2 bases short, with 14 bases between. Written as DNA, the CDR3 is TGTGCCAGCAGCCATGGGGGGACGGCCCCCTACGAGCAGTACTTC. Translation: CASSHGGTAPYEQYF.

This clone was detected a few times. J is TRBJ2-1 and V is TRBV6-5; 8 bases agree with TRBD2. Germline CDR1 and CDR2: MNHEY and SVGAGI. With V trimmed by 0 bases and J by 5 bases, 3 bases remained unmatched. The CDR3 extends over 15 amino acids. CDR3: CASSYSAGGNNEQFF. CDR3 bases: TGTGCCAGCAGTTACTCTGCGGGAGGTAACAATGAGCAGTTCTTC.

The rearrangement joins TRBV2 to TRBJ2-4, with D maybe TRBD1 (5 bases). Germline V CDR1 and CDR2: SNHLY, FYNNEI. The V end lost 4 bases, the J end lost 1 base, and 20 bases lay between the germline ends. The CDR3 totals 18 residues. The CDR3: CASSGDGQGWVAKNIQYF. In DNA form, the CDR3 reads TGTGCCAGCAGTGGTGACGGGCAGGGATGGGTGGCCAAAAACATTCAGTACTTC.